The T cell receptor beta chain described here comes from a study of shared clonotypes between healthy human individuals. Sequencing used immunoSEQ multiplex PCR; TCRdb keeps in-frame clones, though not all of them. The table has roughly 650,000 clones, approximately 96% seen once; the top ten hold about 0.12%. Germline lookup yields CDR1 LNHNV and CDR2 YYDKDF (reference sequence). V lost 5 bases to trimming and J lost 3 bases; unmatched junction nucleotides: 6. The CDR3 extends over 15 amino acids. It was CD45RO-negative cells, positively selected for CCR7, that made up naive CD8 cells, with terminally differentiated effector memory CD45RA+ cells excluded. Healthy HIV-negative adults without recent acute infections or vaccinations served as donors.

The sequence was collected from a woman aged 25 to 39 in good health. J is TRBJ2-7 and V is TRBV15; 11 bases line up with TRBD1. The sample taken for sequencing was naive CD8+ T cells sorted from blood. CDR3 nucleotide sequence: TGTGCCACCAGCTCGCGGACAGGGGGCTTCTACGAGCAGTACTTC. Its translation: CATSSRTGGFYEQYF.